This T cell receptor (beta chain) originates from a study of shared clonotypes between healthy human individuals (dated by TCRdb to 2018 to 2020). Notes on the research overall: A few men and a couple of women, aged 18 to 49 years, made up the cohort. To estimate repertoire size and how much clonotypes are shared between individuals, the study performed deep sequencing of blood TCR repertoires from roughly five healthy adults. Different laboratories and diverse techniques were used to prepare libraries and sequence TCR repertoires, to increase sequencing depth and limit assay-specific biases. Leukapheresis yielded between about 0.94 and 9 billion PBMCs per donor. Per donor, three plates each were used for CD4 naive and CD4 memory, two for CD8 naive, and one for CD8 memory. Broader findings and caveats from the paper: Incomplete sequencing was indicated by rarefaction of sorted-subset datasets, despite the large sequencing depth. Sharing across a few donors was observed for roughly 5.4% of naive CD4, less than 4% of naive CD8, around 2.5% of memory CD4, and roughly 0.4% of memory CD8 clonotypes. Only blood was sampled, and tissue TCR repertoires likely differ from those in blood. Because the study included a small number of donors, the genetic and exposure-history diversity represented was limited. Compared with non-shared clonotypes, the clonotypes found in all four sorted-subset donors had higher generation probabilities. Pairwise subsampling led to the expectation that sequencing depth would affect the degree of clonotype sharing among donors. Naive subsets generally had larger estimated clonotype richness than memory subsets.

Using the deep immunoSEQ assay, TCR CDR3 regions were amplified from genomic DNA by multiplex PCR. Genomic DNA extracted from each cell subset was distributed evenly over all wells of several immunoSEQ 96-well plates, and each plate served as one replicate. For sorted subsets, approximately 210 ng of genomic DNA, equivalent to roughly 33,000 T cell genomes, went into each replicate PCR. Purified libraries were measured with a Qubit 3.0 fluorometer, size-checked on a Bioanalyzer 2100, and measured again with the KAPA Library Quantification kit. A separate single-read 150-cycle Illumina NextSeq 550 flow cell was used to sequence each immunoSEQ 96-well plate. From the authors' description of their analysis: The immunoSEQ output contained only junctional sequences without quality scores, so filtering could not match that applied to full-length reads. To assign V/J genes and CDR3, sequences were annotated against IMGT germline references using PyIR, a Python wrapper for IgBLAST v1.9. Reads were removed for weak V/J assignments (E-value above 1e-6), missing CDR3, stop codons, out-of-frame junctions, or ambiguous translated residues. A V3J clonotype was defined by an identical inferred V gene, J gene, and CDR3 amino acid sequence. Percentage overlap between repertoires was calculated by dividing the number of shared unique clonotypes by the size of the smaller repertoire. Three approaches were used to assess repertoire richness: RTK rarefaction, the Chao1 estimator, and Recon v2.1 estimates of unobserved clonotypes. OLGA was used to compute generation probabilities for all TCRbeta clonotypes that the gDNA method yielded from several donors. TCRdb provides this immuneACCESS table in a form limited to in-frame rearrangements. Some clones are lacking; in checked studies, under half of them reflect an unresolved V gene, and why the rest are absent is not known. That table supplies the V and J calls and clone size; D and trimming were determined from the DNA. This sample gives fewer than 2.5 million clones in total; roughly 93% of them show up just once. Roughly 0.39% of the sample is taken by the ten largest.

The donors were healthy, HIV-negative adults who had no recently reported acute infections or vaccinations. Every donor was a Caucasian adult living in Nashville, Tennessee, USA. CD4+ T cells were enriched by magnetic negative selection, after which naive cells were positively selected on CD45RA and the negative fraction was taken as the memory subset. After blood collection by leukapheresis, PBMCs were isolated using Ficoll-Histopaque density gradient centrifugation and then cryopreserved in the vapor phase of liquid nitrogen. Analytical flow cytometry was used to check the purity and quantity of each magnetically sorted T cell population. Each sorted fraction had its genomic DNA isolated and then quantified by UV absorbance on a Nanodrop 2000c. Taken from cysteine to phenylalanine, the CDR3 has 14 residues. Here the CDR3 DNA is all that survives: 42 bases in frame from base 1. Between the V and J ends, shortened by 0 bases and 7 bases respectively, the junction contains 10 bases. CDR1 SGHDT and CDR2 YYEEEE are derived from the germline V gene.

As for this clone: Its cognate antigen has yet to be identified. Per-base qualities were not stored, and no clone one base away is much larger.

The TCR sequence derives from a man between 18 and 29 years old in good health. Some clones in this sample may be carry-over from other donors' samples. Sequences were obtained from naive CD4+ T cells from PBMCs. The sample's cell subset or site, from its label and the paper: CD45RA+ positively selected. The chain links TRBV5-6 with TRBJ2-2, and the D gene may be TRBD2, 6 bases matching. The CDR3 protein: CASSLDAGNGELFF. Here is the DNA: TGTGCCAGCAGCTTGGATGCGGGGAACGGGGAGCTGTTTTTT.